The source of this TCR beta chain is a study of blood T cell repertoires in COVID-19. Study context: COVID-19 samples, acute and convalescent, were from the United States, Italy and Spain. T cells, B-cell-depleted T cells, or PBMCs provided the cDNA or gDNA that served as material.

Original analysis: Amplification from reference gene primers served as the basis for estimated nucleated cell counts. The method was immunoSEQ multiplex PCR; TCRdb's version includes in-frame clones alone and lacks a portion of them. V and J calls and clone size are copied from that table; D and trimming were computed from the DNA. The sample has 25,000 to 30,000 clones, 82% seen once. The specimen sequenced was peripheral blood. The TCR sequence derives from a man older than 75 with active or convalescent COVID-19.

The DNA for the CDR3 is TGTGCCAGCAGCCAAGGGTCGAGGGCCCCGGGGACCCAGTACTTC. This sequence encodes CASSQGSRAPGTQYF. The chain employs TRBV3-1 (or the pseudogene TRBV3-2) and TRBJ2-5; D perhaps matches TRBD2 (5 bases). The CDR3 has 15 residues. Looked up from germline, CDR1 is LGHDT and CDR2 is YNNKEL (reference sequence). Trimming removed 1 base at V and 7 bases at J, with 16 bases between.